This T cell receptor beta chain was identified during a study of T cell changes during pregnancy in multiple sclerosis (dated by TCRdb to the late 2010s). In the study overall: The study examined how the T cell repertoire changed over the course of pregnancy in women with multiple sclerosis.

From a lookup of the germline V gene, CDR1 and CDR2 are SGHTA and FQGTGA. The CDR3 holds 14 amino acids from the cysteine to the phenylalanine. Only CDR3 DNA remains: 42 bases, in frame from the first base. Deletion took 5 bases off V and 3 bases off J, with a span of 13 bases between the germline ends. Receptor libraries were prepared by the immunoSEQ multiplex PCR assay. This is the immuneACCESS table as TCRdb keeps it, with only in-frame sequences that have V and J called. A part of the clones is gone; compared with another copy, unresolved V genes explain less than half, and the rest is unexplained. Within this sample are about 84,000 clones, with about 94% of them counted one time only. The ten largest clones take up about 2.5% of the sample. On this clone: Its antigen remains unidentified. No per-base quality is available; no much larger clone lies one base away.

The sequence was obtained from a female donor with multiple sclerosis, enrolled in a pregnancy study. The sequences come from peripheral blood, collected in the third trimester of pregnancy. The V gene is TRBV7-3 and the J gene is TRBJ2-5, with TRBD2 as a weak D call on 6 bases. The CDR3 protein: CASSPVGGEETQYF. DNA sequence: TGTGCCAGCAGCCCGGTGGGGGGTGAAGAGACCCAGTACTTC.